These 19 T cell receptor beta chains share one sample of origin, sequenced in a study of human T cells and chemical hapten exposure. The time point denotes: patch test 2, 6 weeks after DPC sensitization. As for treatment: therapeutic diphenylcyclopropenone sensitization with weekly scalp DPC. TCRdb reanalysed the RACE reads using MiXCR and keeps one entry per CDR3 protein. The sample holds about 54,000 distinct CDR3 sequences; 9.5% to 10% are singletons and the top ten take more than 1.5%. The input for sequencing was whole blood, taken in connection with sensitization to the hapten diphenylcyclopropenone (DPC). The receptors here all came from a woman in her forties or fifties with alopecia areata. Some clones in this sample may be carry-over from other donors' samples.

This clonotype was picked up a small number of times. The chain has TRBV5-1 and TRBJ2-7, with 7 bases that match TRBD2. Germline CDR1 reads SGHRS; CDR2 reads YFSETQ. The CDR3 is made up of 15 amino acids. J was trimmed by 3 bases and V by 6 bases; bases with no gene match: 12. CDR3: CASTHQGGALYEQYF. The CDR3 coding sequence is TGCGCCAGCACCCACCAGGGAGGGGCCCTCTACGAGCAGTACTTC.

The rearrangement joins TRBV6-1 to TRBJ2-1, with 7 bases aligning to TRBD1. The germline gives CDR1 MNHNS, CDR2 SASEGT. V was clipped by 2 bases and J by 4 bases; unmatched bases: 8. The CDR3 loop spans 16 amino acids. CDR3 DNA: TGTGCCAGCAGTGAATTGGCAGGGACAGTATACAATGAGCAGTTCTTC. Protein sequence: CASSELAGTVYNEQFF.

V is TRBV6-5 and J is TRBJ2-5, with 8 bases matching TRBD2. The CDR3 runs 14 residues. Germline assignment: CDR1 MNHEY and CDR2 SVGAGI. V lost 6 bases to trimming and J lost 4 bases; unmatched junction nucleotides: 7. The CDR3 protein is CASRTAGAGETQYF. As DNA, the CDR3 is TGTGCCAGCAGGACAGCGGGAGCGGGAGAGACCCAGTACTTC.

V is TRBV12-3 or TRBV12-4 and J is TRBJ2-1; 7 bases agree with TRBD1. The CDR3 runs 15 residues. The ends lost 4 bases at V and 6 bases at J; junction bases unmatched: 9. As DNA, the CDR3 is TGTGCCAGCAGTTCGGGACAGCGAAGACTCAATGAGCAGTTCTTC. As protein: CASSSGQRRLNEQFF.

This clonotype has a count of ten or more. The J gene is TRBJ1-3, the V gene TRBV4-1; D unresolved. Germline values: CDR1 MGHRA, CDR2 YSYEKL. The V end lost 0 bases, the J end lost 4 bases, and 1 base lay between the germline ends. The length of the CDR3 is 12 residues. The CDR3 spells CASSQEGNTIYF. The CDR3 DNA reads TGCGCCAGCAGCCAAGAAGGAAACACCATATATTTT.

This clonotype was picked up many times. V gene TRBV20-1 combines with J gene TRBJ1-2, with TRBD1 matching over 10 bases. Germline CDR1 and CDR2: DFQATT and SNEGSKA (reference sequence). Trimming removed 2 bases from V and 4 bases from J; junction bases left unmatched: 13. This CDR3 spans 17 amino acids. CDR3 nucleotides: TGCAGTGCTAGACCCGGGACAGGGGACCTGTTGGTCTATGGCTACACCTTC. It is translated as CSARPGTGDLLVYGYTF.

The chain has TRBV20-1 and TRBJ1-1; a weak D match, TRBD1 (6 bases). This CDR3 is built from 15 residues. Germline-derived CDR1 and CDR2 are DFQATT and SNEGSKA (reference sequence). V was clipped by 0 bases and J by 5 bases, with 16 bases between them. The CDR3 loop is CSAREARGMSTEAFF. The CDR3 DNA is TGCAGTGCTAGAGAGGCCAGGGGAATGAGTACTGAAGCTTTCTTT.

This clonotype was detected many times. This chain uses TRBV12-3 or TRBV12-4 with TRBJ1-1; D unresolved. Trimming pared 5 bases from V and 1 base from J, leaving 11 bases between. The CDR3 sequence is 14 residues long. CDR3 residues: CASSPPRENTEAFF. CDR3 nucleotide sequence: TGTGCCAGCAGTCCCCCCAGAGAGAACACTGAAGCTTTCTTT.

The V call is TRBV20-1, the J call TRBJ2-7; D is uncertain. V gave up 3 bases and J gave up 2 bases, with 23 bases separating them. The CDR3 is made up of 17 amino acids. Germline V gene lookup returns CDR1 DFQATT and CDR2 SNEGSKA (reference sequence). CDR3 coding DNA: TGCAGTGCTAGCATTCGGGCCGAGGCAGCTCAGCCCTACGAGCAGTACTTC. Residues: CSASIRAEAAQPYEQYF.

The V call is TRBV18, the J call TRBJ2-7; D is perhaps TRBD1 (5 bases). The germline V gene has CDR1 KGHSH and CDR2 LQKENI. The CDR3 length is 14 residues. V gave up 0 bases and J gave up 5 bases, with 11 bases separating them. Here the CDR3 DNA reads TGTGCCAGCTCACCACCCCATCAGGGCAACGAGCAGTACTTC. It is translated as CASSPPHQGNEQYF.

The V and J genes are TRBV6-2 or TRBV6-3 and TRBJ2-1, with 10 bases matching TRBD2. The CDR3 extends over 15 amino acids. Unmatched junction bases numbered 12, after V lost 6 bases and J lost 10 bases. Germline loops: CDR1 MNHEY, CDR2 SVGEGT. For the CDR3, the DNA is TGTGCCAGCAGGCCCGGGACTAGCGCCCCTAGGGAGCAGTTCTTC. Translated, it gives CASRPGTSAPREQFF.

The chain is built from TRBV20-1 and TRBJ2-5; TRBD2 might be the D (6 bases). This CDR3 spans 15 amino acids. Germline CDR1 reads DFQATT; CDR2 reads SNEGSKA (reference sequence). V gave up 5 bases and J gave up 2 bases, with 18 bases separating them. The CDR3 sequence is CSAPERARPQETQYF. CDR3 sequence (DNA): TGCAGTGCTCCCGAGCGGGCTCGGCCACAAGAGACCCAGTACTTC.

The J gene is TRBJ2-7, the V gene TRBV7-8, with unresolved D. The germline V gene encodes CDR1 SGHVS and CDR2 FQNEAQ. The CDR3 has 15 amino acids. Trimming took 5 bases from V and 0 from J, leaving 14 bases between them. The CDR3 loop is CASSPLVNPSYEQYF. The CDR3 DNA is TGTGCCAGCAGCCCGCTCGTTAATCCCTCCTACGAGCAGTACTTC. The full variable domain, its missing parts supplied by reference TRBV7-8 and TRBJ2-7, is GAGVSQSPRYKVAKRGQDVALRCDPISGHVSLFWYQQALGQGPEFLTYFQNEAQLDKSGLPSDRFFAERPEGSVSTLKIQRTQQEDSAVYLCASSPLVNPSYEQYFGPGTRLTVT.

This clonotype was seen repeatedly, ten times or more. This sequence joins TRBV14 and TRBJ1-2, with 9 bases fitting TRBD1. The germline CDR1 and CDR2 sequences are SGHDN and FVKESK. The CDR3 is made up of 15 amino acids. The trim removed 0 bases at V and 6 bases at J, leaving 5 bases unmatched. The CDR3 DNA sequence: TGTGCCAGCAGCCAAGATTTTAGGACAGGGGATGGCTACACCTTC. This codes for CASSQDFRTGDGYTF.

V gene TRBV6-6 combines with J gene TRBJ2-7; D gene ambiguous. Germline V CDR1 and CDR2: MNHNY, SVGAGI (reference sequence). Trimming cost V 2 bases and J 6 bases, with 8 bases left between them. This CDR3 contains 12 residues. This CDR3 is CASSYTDAEQYF. In DNA form, the CDR3 reads TGTGCCAGCAGTTACACCGACGCCGAGCAGTACTTC.

The table lists this clonotype with many counts. The chain links TRBV15 to TRBJ2-2; D is unclear. Germline V gene lookup returns CDR1 LNHNV and CDR2 YYDKDF (reference sequence). CDR3 length: 14 residues. V was pared by 1 base and J by 8 bases, with 11 bases between. In DNA, the CDR3 is TGTGCCACCAGCAGAGCAGAAATCGCTGGGGAGCTGTTTTTT. Its protein is CATSRAEIAGELFF.

On this clonotype itself: One base away lies a much larger clone, so this may be a sequencing read error. V is TRBV6-5 and J is TRBJ2-7; no definite D call. CDR1 and CDR2 from the germline V gene are MNHEY and SVGAGI. The CDR3 contains 14 residues. CDR3 DNA sequence: TGTGCCAGCAGTTACACCGACACAATCTACGAGCAGTGCTTC. This encodes CASSYTDTIYEQCF.

This clonotype was recorded a few times. The chain employs TRBV27 and TRBJ1-1; a possible D gene is TRBD1 (5 bases). Trimming shortened V by 3 bases and J by 4 bases, and 15 bases separated the two germline ends. Germline assignment: CDR1 MNHEY and CDR2 SMNVEV (reference sequence). This CDR3 comprises 15 residues. The CDR3 sequence: CASSFRVVSRTEAFF. The DNA of the CDR3 is TGTGCCAGCAGTTTCAGGGTGGTAAGTCGCACTGAAGCTTTCTTT.

This clonotype has only a few counts. The chain is built from TRBV28 and TRBJ1-1; 10 bases fit TRBD1. The CDR3 extends over 14 amino acids. V lost 5 bases and J lost 3; bases outside the gene matches: 3. Germline loops: CDR1 MDHEN, CDR2 SYDVKM. The CDR3 spells CASSPGQGDTEAFF. The CDR3, as DNA: TGTGCCAGCAGTCCAGGACAGGGGGACACTGAAGCTTTCTTT.